Listed below are T cell receptor beta chains from one sample, sequenced in a study of T cell repertoires in cytomegalovirus infection. TCRdb passed the reads through MiXCR, listing each CDR3 protein once. The profile shows some 350,000 distinct CDR3 sequences, nearly 35% of them singletons. Their antigens remain unidentified. The sequencing used cultured PBMCs, collected from culture after CMV antigen stimulation. These receptors were obtained from a human donor in good health (CMV status not recorded). Some clones in this sample may be carry-over from other donors' samples. CDR3s include the opening cysteine and the closing phenylalanine or tryptophan. The D gene is left open where the match is weak. Clone size appears in some rows only: once, few, many, or a class for an expanded clone.

TGTGCCAGCAGCGTCCTGACAGGGGTCACAGATACGCAGTATTTT | CASSVLTGVTDTQYF | TRBV7-2 | TRBD1 | NA | 15 | TRBJ2-3
TGTGCCAGTAGTTTTCCCCCACAGGGCGATGAGCAGTTCTTC | CASSFPPQGDEQFF | TRBV19 | NA | few | 14 | TRBJ2-1
TGTGCCAGTAGTATCGGCCCGACAGGGGGGTACTATGGCTACACCTTC | CASSIGPTGGYYGYTF | TRBV19 | TRBD1 | NA | 16 | TRBJ1-2
TGTGCCAGCAGCTCCGGGGGGGGGAACAATGAGCAGTTCTTC | CASSSGGGNNEQFF | TRBV7-2 | TRBD2 | few | 14 | TRBJ2-1
TGTGCCAGCAGAAAAACGACAGGGGCAGATACGCAGTATTTT | CASRKTTGADTQYF | TRBV12-3/TRBV12-4 | TRBD1 | NA | 14 | TRBJ2-3
TGTGCCAGCAGCTTAGTATTCGGGACAGCCTCTGAAGCTTTCTTT | CASSLVFGTASEAFF | TRBV11-3 | TRBD1 | few | 15 | TRBJ1-1
TGTGCCAGCAGTGATTTGGCCGTTAGTAATGAAAAACTGTTTTTT | CASSDLAVSNEKLFF | TRBV2 | NA | NA | 15 | TRBJ1-4
TGTGCCAGCAGCTACCTGTGGAACTCTGGAAACACCATATATTTT | CASSYLWNSGNTIYF | TRBV7-6 | NA | many | 15 | TRBJ1-3
TGTGCCAGCAGGCTAGGGACGGGCGCCACCGGGGAGCTGTTTTTT | CASRLGTGATGELFF | TRBV12-3/TRBV12-4 | NA | few | 15 | TRBJ2-2
TGTGCCAGCAGCCCTGGGACTAGCGGGAGGGCTTACAATGAGCAGTTCTTC | CASSPGTSGRAYNEQFF | TRBV14 | TRBD2 | few | 17 | TRBJ2-1
TGTGCCAGCAGCTCCTCACCCGTAGTCAATGAGCAGTTCTTC | CASSSSPVVNEQFF | TRBV7-2 | NA | NA | 14 | TRBJ2-1
TGTTCTCTGCGATTCTCGGTCGGGTCACCCCGGGCAAGGGGAACTGAAGCTTTCTTT | CSLRFSVGSPRARGTEAFF | TRBV6-2/TRBV6-3 | NA | NA | 19 | TRBJ1-1
TGTGCCAGCAGCTTAGAAGTCGCAGATACGCAGTATTTT | CASSLEVADTQYF | TRBV7-2 | NA | NA | 13 | TRBJ2-3
TGTGCCAGCAGCTTGGGGGGACTAGGTTACGAGCAGTACTTC | CASSLGGLGYEQYF | TRBV5-4 | TRBD2 | few | 14 | TRBJ2-7
TGTGCCAGCAGCTTATCTCGGGCCCACACAGATACGCAGTATTTT | CASSLSRAHTDTQYF | TRBV7-2 | NA | many | 15 | TRBJ2-3
TGTGCCAGCAGTTTAGGAAGGCTGGGCAGGGGGCGAGAGACCCAGTACTTC | CASSLGRLGRGRETQYF | TRBV12-3/TRBV12-4 | TRBD1 | NA | 17 | TRBJ2-5
TGTGCCAGCAGGCCCTGGGGTGGCACAGATACGCAGTATTTT | CASRPWGGTDTQYF | TRBV11-1 | NA | NA | 14 | TRBJ2-3
TGTGCCAGCAGTGGCCCCGGGCGGGAGGGGTACAATGAGCAGTTCTTC | CASSGPGREGYNEQFF | TRBV2 | TRBD2 | NA | 16 | TRBJ2-1
TGTGCCAGCAGCGTCCTCGGGAACTCTGGAAACACCATATATTTT | CASSVLGNSGNTIYF | TRBV9 | NA | NA | 15 | TRBJ1-3
TGCGCCAGCAGCCAAGATCGTTCCCAGTACCAAGAGACCCAGTACTTC | CASSQDRSQYQETQYF | TRBV4-1 | NA | NA | 16 | TRBJ2-5
TGCGCCAGCAGCCAGGGGAGTCGTGTTTGGGATGAAAACCTGTTTTTT | CASSQGSRVWDENLFF | TRBV4-3 | NA | NA | 16 | TRBJ1-4
TGTGCCAGTAGTATTCGGGCTAACGATGAGCAGTTCTTC | CASSIRANDEQFF | TRBV19 | NA | NA | 13 | TRBJ2-1
TGTGCCAGCAGAACCACAGGGGAGAGTTCACCCCTCCACTTT | CASRTTGESSPLHF | TRBV7-2 | TRBD1 | few | 14 | TRBJ1-6
TGTGCCAGCTCACCACGCGGAGGACGAAATCAGCCCCAGCATTTT | CASSPRGGRNQPQHF | TRBV18 | NA | many | 15 | TRBJ1-5
TGTGCCAGCAGTGTTCGGGGATCTTACGGCTACACCTTC | CASSVRGSYGYTF | TRBV25-1 | NA | NA | 13 | TRBJ1-2
TGTGCCAGCAGCTTAAACCCGAGCTCCTACAATGAGCAGTTCTTC | CASSLNPSSYNEQFF | TRBV7-3 | NA | few | 15 | TRBJ2-1
TGCAGTGCTTTAGGACTAGCGGGAACTGAGCAGTTCTTC | CSALGLAGTEQFF | TRBV20-1 | TRBD2 | NA | 13 | TRBJ2-1
TGTGCCAGCAGTTTTGTCCTGAAAGGGGACGGCGGTTTCCATGGGGCCCAGTACTTC | CASSFVLKGDGGFHGAQYF | TRBV7-6 | NA | few | 19 | TRBJ2-5
TGTGCCAGCAGAGCCGGGGGACCCGGCAGCAATCAGCCCCAGCATTTT | CASRAGGPGSNQPQHF | TRBV12-3/TRBV12-4 | NA | few | 16 | TRBJ1-5
TGTGCCAGCAGCTTTCAGCCATACGAGCAGTACTTC | CASSFQPYEQYF | TRBV7-8 | NA | NA | 12 | TRBJ2-7
TGTGCCAGCAGCTTAGGGGCGGGAGCCATTGGTTTCTTC | CASSLGAGAIGFF | TRBV7-8 | TRBD2 | NA | 13 | TRBJ2-1
TGCAGTGCTAGAGATTCACGGAGGGCCGGGGAGCTGTTTTTT | CSARDSRRAGELFF | TRBV20-1 | NA | few | 14 | TRBJ2-2
TGTGCCAGCAGTTTACCAGGAGTTACCACTGAAGCTTTCTTT | CASSLPGVTTEAFF | TRBV12-3/TRBV12-4 | NA | NA | 14 | TRBJ1-1
TGTGCCAGCAGCCAGGGGGGATTGGACTCCTACAATGAGCAGTTCTTC | CASSQGGLDSYNEQFF | TRBV9 | NA | NA | 16 | TRBJ2-1
TGCAGCGTTGAAGGGGCCCCCGGATGGGGTGAGCAGTTCTTC | CSVEGAPGWGEQFF | TRBV29-1 | NA | NA | 14 | TRBJ2-1
TGCGCCAGCAGCTTCAGGGTGGACTATGGCTACACCTTC | CASSFRVDYGYTF | TRBV4-1 | NA | NA | 13 | TRBJ1-2
TGTGCCAGTAGTGCCTGGACTAGCGTGGGAGAGACCCAGTACTTC | CASSAWTSVGETQYF | TRBV19 | TRBD2 | NA | 15 | TRBJ2-5